This T cell receptor beta chain was retrieved from a study of a mutant IDH1 vaccine in newly diagnosed glioma. Specified time point: week 11, during vaccination. Doses consisted of 300 ug of mutant IDH1 20-mer peptide each, paired with topical imiquimod. This clone occurred a few times. Its matching antigen is unknown. Sequencing was performed with immunoSEQ multiplex PCR; in TCRdb, only in-frame clones are kept and a portion is missing. Of about 32,000 clones detected, around 82% appear once; the ten largest clones hold approximately 23%. The sequencing used PBMCs, collected from a glioma patient whose treatment included an IDH1 peptide vaccine. This TCR came from a man in his thirties or forties with glioma.

CDR3 amino acids: CASSATSDNEQFF. The CDR3 nucleotides read TGCGCCAGCAGTGCCACTAGCGACAATGAGCAGTTCTTC. The rearrangement joins TRBV5-1 to TRBJ2-1; 7 nucleotides align to TRBD2. This CDR3 has 13 residues. Losses at the gene ends were 5 bases for V and 5 bases for J; bases not matched to a gene: 4. The germline CDR1 and CDR2 sequences are SGHRS and YFSETQ. Using reference TRBV5-1 and TRBJ2-1 for the parts outside the CDR3, the full variable domain is KAGVTQTPRYLIKTRGQQVTLSCSPISGHRSVSWYQQTPGQGLQFLFEYFSETQRNKGNFPGRFSGRQFSNSRSEMNVSTLELGDSALYLCASSATSDNEQFFGPGTRLTVL.